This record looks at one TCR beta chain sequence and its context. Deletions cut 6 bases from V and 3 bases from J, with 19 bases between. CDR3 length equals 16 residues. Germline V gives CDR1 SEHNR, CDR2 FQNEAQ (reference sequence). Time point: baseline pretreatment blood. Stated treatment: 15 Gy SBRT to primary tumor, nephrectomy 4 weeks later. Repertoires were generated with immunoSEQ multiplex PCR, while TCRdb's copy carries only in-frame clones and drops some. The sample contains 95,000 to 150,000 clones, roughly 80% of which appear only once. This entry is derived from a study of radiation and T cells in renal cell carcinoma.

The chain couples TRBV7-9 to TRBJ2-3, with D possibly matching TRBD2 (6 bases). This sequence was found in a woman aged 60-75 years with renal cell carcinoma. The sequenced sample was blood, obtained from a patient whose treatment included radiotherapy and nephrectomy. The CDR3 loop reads CASSSSPNGGTDTQYF. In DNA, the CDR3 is TGTGCCAGCAGTTCGAGTCCCAACGGAGGGACAGATACGCAGTATTTT.